The 27 T cell receptor beta chains below all came from one sample that was sequenced in a study of blood T cell repertoires in COVID-19. The protocol was immunoSEQ multiplex PCR, while the TCRdb copy is restricted to in-frame clones and leaves out a portion. The sample comprises 200,000 to 250,000 clones, under 90% of which are singletons, and around 3.3% rests with the top ten. Sequencing used peripheral blood. The receptors were sampled from a woman older than 75 with acute or convalescent COVID-19.

The rearrangement joins TRBV7-9 to TRBJ2-2, with TRBD1 matching over 9 bases. Per germline, CDR1 SEHNR and CDR2 FQNEAQ (reference sequence). V shed 4 bases and J 4 bases; nucleotides not matched to a gene: 4. The CDR3 consists of 15 residues. The CDR3 here is CASSSRTGVTGELFF. The CDR3 nucleotides are TGTGCCAGCAGCTCCCGGACAGGGGTCACCGGGGAGCTGTTTTTT.

This clone was counted only a few times. The gene calls are TRBV19 and TRBJ1-2; 7 nucleotides align to TRBD1. Losses at the gene ends were 7 bases for V and 5 bases for J; bases not matched to a gene: 19. Per the germline V gene, CDR1 is LNHDA and CDR2 is SQIVND (reference sequence). There are 17 residues in the CDR3. CDR3 protein: CASTSWGTEQQEYGYTF. CDR3 sequence (DNA): TGTGCCAGTACCTCATGGGGGACAGAGCAACAAGAATATGGCTACACCTTC.

This chain links TRBV12-5 with TRBJ2-1, with 12 positions matching TRBD2. This CDR3 has 15 residues. The V gene's germline CDR1 is LGHNT and CDR2 FRNRAP. V was clipped by 5 bases and J by 10 bases; unmatched bases: 9. The CDR3 nucleotides are TGTGCTAGTGGTCCTAGACTAGCGGGGGATTGGGAGCAGTTCTTC. Translating it yields CASGPRLAGDWEQFF.

The chain employs TRBV7-9 and TRBJ2-7; D gene ambiguous. The CDR3 is 15 residues long. The V and J ends lost 3 bases and 3 bases respectively, with 15 bases between them. The V gene's germline CDR1 is SEHNR and CDR2 FQNEAQ (reference sequence). The CDR3 is CASSFALNVGYEQYF. The CDR3 nucleotides read TGTGCCAGCAGCTTCGCTCTTAACGTCGGCTACGAGCAGTACTTC.

The chain carries TRBV6-1 and TRBJ1-3; D unclear. V was trimmed by 3 bases and J by 0 bases, leaving 6 bases between them. Germline-derived CDR1 and CDR2 are MNHNS and SASEGT. CDR3 size: 14 residues. The CDR3 DNA follows: TGTGCCAGCAGTGAGGTCAGCTCTGGAAACACCATATATTTT. Translating it yields CASSEVSSGNTIYF.

This chain uses TRBV3-1 (or the pseudogene TRBV3-2) with TRBJ1-2, with D possibly TRBD1 on 5 matching bases. Germline-derived CDR1 and CDR2 are LGHDT and YNNKEL (reference sequence). The CDR3 has 15 amino acids. The V end lost 3 bases, the J end lost 4 bases, and 15 bases lay between the germline ends. The DNA of the CDR3 is TGTGCCAGCAGCCACCAGTCCCTCGGGGGCTATGGCTACACCTTC. Its protein is CASSHQSLGGYGYTF.

This clone has just one count. The V call is TRBV2, the J call TRBJ2-2, with TRBD2 identical over 9 bases. The junction had 6 bases not matched to a gene; V was cut back by 6 bases and J by 1 base. The CDR3 covers 16 residues. The V gene's germline CDR1 is SNHLY and CDR2 FYNNEI. The CDR3 spells CASRLSSGGNTGELFF. DNA of the CDR3: TGTGCCAGCAGATTAAGTAGCGGGGGGAACACCGGGGAGCTGTTTTTT.

The chain has TRBV7-8 and TRBJ1-4, with TRBD1 matching over 7 bases. The V and J ends lost 4 bases and 2 bases, in that order; junction bases with no gene match: 7. This CDR3 comprises 16 residues. CDR1 is SGHVS, CDR2 FQNEAQ, per germline. CDR3 nucleotides: TGTGCCAGCAGCTGGGGACAGAGGATGACTAATGAAAAACTGTTTTTT. Protein sequence: CASSWGQRMTNEKLFF.

The J gene is TRBJ2-5, the V gene TRBV11-3; a possible D gene is TRBD2 (5 bases). CDR3 length: 11 residues. Trimming left V 10 bases short and J 5 bases short, with 11 bases between. Germline loops: CDR1 SGHNT, CDR2 YENEEA. Here the CDR3 reads CATSADETQYF. Here the CDR3 DNA reads TGTGCCACCTCAGCGGATGAGACCCAGTACTTC.

This rearrangement joins TRBV19 to TRBJ1-2; 8 positions match TRBD1. CDR3 size: 14 residues. From germline, CDR1 is LNHDA and CDR2 SQIVND (reference sequence). The V and J ends lost 9 bases and 1 base, in that order; junction bases with no gene match: 7. This CDR3 reads CASIGTGLNYGYTF. Written as DNA, the CDR3 is TGTGCCAGCATAGGGACAGGCCTTAACTATGGCTACACCTTC.

The chain has TRBV10-3 and TRBJ1-2; D not certain. This CDR3 region has 14 residues. Germline V gene lookup returns CDR1 ENHRY and CDR2 SYGVKD. V gave up 6 bases and J gave up 8 bases, with 19 bases separating them. The CDR3 is CAISPPRDEGGYTF. CDR3 coding DNA: TGTGCCATCAGCCCACCCCGGGATGAAGGAGGCTACACCTTC.

The V and J genes are TRBV5-1 and TRBJ1-4, with unresolved D. There are 15 residues in the CDR3. V lost 2 bases to trimming and J lost 0 bases, with 8 bases between them. CDR1 and CDR2 (germline): SGHRS, YFSETQ. The chain's CDR3 is CASSFRSATNEKLFF. The CDR3 DNA reads TGCGCCAGCAGCTTCAGGTCCGCAACTAATGAAAAACTGTTTTTT.

The rearrangement joins TRBV12-3 or TRBV12-4 to TRBJ1-1; possible D gene TRBD1, 6 bases. CDR3 length equals 13 residues. The ends were cut back, 2 bases at V and 6 bases at J, with 10 bases in the middle. In DNA, the CDR3 is TGTGCCAGCAGTTTACAGGGGAAGGCTGAAGCTTTCTTT. This sequence encodes CASSLQGKAEAFF.

J is TRBJ1-4 and V is TRBV7-2; 7 bases fit TRBD1. Germline assignment: CDR1 SGHTA and CDR2 FQGNSA. V was pared by 2 bases and J by 9 bases, with 9 bases of the junction left unmatched. The CDR3 loop spans 15 amino acids. As DNA, the CDR3 is TGTGCCAGCAGCTTAACGGGACAGCAGACTCAAAAACTGTTTTTT. It translates to CASSLTGQQTQKLFF.

The count of this clone is one. The rearrangement joins TRBV5-4 to TRBJ1-1; 9 bases match TRBD1. The V gene's germline CDR1 is SGHNT and CDR2 YYREEE (reference sequence). The CDR3 is 14 residues long. With V trimmed by 5 bases and J by 5 bases, 7 bases remained unmatched. CDR3 protein: CASRPTGGGTEAFF. The DNA for the CDR3 is TGTGCCAGCAGGCCTACAGGGGGCGGGACTGAAGCTTTCTTT.

This rearrangement joins TRBV3-1 (or the pseudogene TRBV3-2) to TRBJ1-1; weak D call: TRBD1 (5 bases). The germline V gene encodes CDR1 LGHDT and CDR2 YNNKEL (reference sequence). The length of the CDR3 is 13 residues. With 7 bases removed from V and 4 bases from J, the gap between germline ends came to 13 bases. The DNA of the CDR3 is TGTGCCAGCAACCAGGGAAGGGGCACTGAAGCTTTCTTT. It codes for CASNQGRGTEAFF.

This clone was seen only once. The chain is built from TRBV5-1 and TRBJ2-7; D is perhaps TRBD1 (5 bases). Per the germline V gene, CDR1 is SGHRS and CDR2 is YFSETQ. The CDR3 has 11 residues. V dropped 7 bases and J dropped 5 bases, with 10 bases sitting between them. The DNA for the CDR3 is TGCGCCAGCGGTCAGGGAAACGAGCAGTACTTC. Translating it yields CASGQGNEQYF.

The rearrangement uses TRBV30 and TRBJ1-5; D is unclear. Trimming cost V 2 bases and J 3 bases, with 8 bases left between them. Looked up from germline, CDR1 is GTSNPN and CDR2 is SVGIG (reference sequence). This CDR3 has 13 residues. The CDR3 region is CAWSLDSNQPQHF. The CDR3, as DNA: TGTGCCTGGAGTTTGGACTCCAATCAGCCCCAGCATTTT.

The gene calls are TRBV5-4 and TRBJ1-2; perhaps TRBD1 as D (5 bases). V lost 3 bases to trimming and J lost 2 bases, with 14 bases between them. CDR1 is SGHNT and CDR2 is YYREEE in the germline V gene (reference sequence). The CDR3 is made up of 15 amino acids. This chain's CDR3 is CASSSRETGNYGYTF. DNA of the CDR3: TGTGCCAGCAGCTCAAGGGAAACAGGAAACTATGGCTACACCTTC.

A note on this clone: Other DNA sequences in the same sample also yield this CDR3. The CDR3 sequence: CASSWTSGQETQYF. CDR3 in DNA: TGTGCCAGTTCCTGGACTAGCGGGCAAGAGACCCAGTACTTC. The chain links TRBV6-5 to TRBJ2-5; 11 bases fit TRBD2. This CDR3 region has 14 residues. With 9 bases clipped from V and 2 bases from J, the junction kept 5 bases outside the gene matches. Per germline, CDR1 MNHEY and CDR2 SVGAGI.

The rearrangement uses TRBV7-3 and TRBJ1-6; the D is unclear. Trimming stripped 1 base from V and 7 bases from J, with 11 bases between. The CDR3 is 15 amino acids. Germline V CDR1 and CDR2: SGHTA, FQGTGA. The DNA for the CDR3 is TGTGCCAGCAGCTTAATGGCAGGAACCAATTCACCCCTCCACTTT. This sequence encodes CASSLMAGTNSPLHF.

This clone was observed a single time. The V call is TRBV5-1, the J call TRBJ1-4; D not resolved. V lost 0 bases to trimming and J lost 3 bases, with 6 bases between them. The CDR3 covers 14 residues. Germline V gene sequence: CDR1 SGHRS, CDR2 YFSETQ. CDR3 residues: CASSLGAANEKLFF. In DNA, the CDR3 is TGCGCCAGCAGCTTGGGGGCAGCTAATGAAAAACTGTTTTTT.

This clone occurred once. The CDR3 nucleotides are TGTGCCAGCAGCCGAGGACAAGAGTACGAGCAGTACTTC. Translation gives CASSRGQEYEQYF. This chain joins TRBV6-5 and TRBJ2-7, with a possible D match to TRBD1 (5 bases). The CDR3 sequence is 13 residues long. Germline-derived CDR1 and CDR2 are MNHEY and SVGAGI. Trimming pared 6 bases from V and 4 bases from J, leaving 13 bases between.

The chain uses TRBV7-2 and TRBJ2-1; 11 nucleotides agree with TRBD1. This CDR3 contains 15 residues. The J segment lost 7 bases and the V segment lost 5 bases, leaving 7 bases of the junction unmatched. CDR1 and CDR2 from the germline V gene are SGHTA and FQGNSA. The DNA of the CDR3 is TGTGCCAGCAGCCCCGGGACAGGGGGATGGAATGAGCAGTTCTTC. Translated, it gives CASSPGTGGWNEQFF.

This clone was counted a single time. The chain has TRBV6-5 and TRBJ2-1, with D possibly TRBD1 on 5 matching bases. The CDR3 totals 14 residues. Deletions cut 8 bases from V and 5 bases from J, with 16 bases between. CDR1 is MNHEY, CDR2 SVGAGI, per germline. CDR3 amino acids: CASYPGQRDNEQFF. Here the CDR3 DNA reads TGTGCCAGCTACCCTGGACAAAGAGACAATGAGCAGTTCTTC.

The chain has TRBV4-3 and TRBJ1-2; 9 bases align to TRBD1. This CDR3 comprises 17 residues. Per germline, CDR1 LGHNA and CDR2 YSLEER. J lost 6 bases, V lost 4 bases, and 15 bases had no gene match. The CDR3 DNA reads TGCGCCAGCAGCCGAGACCTCTGGGACAGGGCGACAGATGGCTACACCTTC. Translated: CASSRDLWDRATDGYTF.

This sequence joins TRBV2 and TRBJ1-1; 8 positions agree with TRBD1. The V and J ends lost 7 bases and 7 bases, in that order; junction bases with no gene match: 11. Germline CDR1 and CDR2: SNHLY and FYNNEI. This CDR3 contains 14 residues. The CDR3 here is CASTRGQGLGEAFF. CDR3 nucleotide sequence: TGTGCCAGCACCCGAGGACAGGGCTTAGGTGAAGCTTTCTTT.